Below are 22 T cell receptor beta chains sequenced from a single sample in a study of blood T cell repertoires in COVID-19. The repertoire was sequenced with immunoSEQ multiplex PCR; TCRdb's copy has only in-frame clones and lacks some. Counted here are about 81,000 clones, about 80% occurring once; the ten biggest clones make up 13%. The sample taken for sequencing was peripheral blood. These receptors were collected from a human donor in a cohort sampled during active COVID-19.

This chain uses TRBV7-9 with TRBJ2-2; TRBD1 matches 8 bases. Germline trimming cut 5 bases from V and 4 bases from J; bases unmatched to any gene: 9. This CDR3 has 16 amino acids. Germline V gene data show CDR1 as SEHNR and CDR2 as FQNEAQ (reference sequence). The CDR3 region is CASSRGGQGGTGELFF. CDR3 coding DNA: TGTGCCAGCAGCCGAGGAGGACAGGGTGGCACCGGGGAGCTGTTTTTT.

J is TRBJ2-7 and V is TRBV5-1; D is ambiguous. The CDR3 extends over 13 amino acids. The V end lost 1 base, the J end lost 7 bases, and 12 bases lay between the germline ends. Germline CDR1 and CDR2: SGHRS and YFSETQ. The CDR3 DNA reads as TGCGCCAGCAGCTTGCGGCAGCCTAGTGAGCAGTACTTC. This translates into CASSLRQPSEQYF.

The CDR3 nucleotides read TGTGCCAGTAGGGAGACAGGGATCGGTCAGCCCCAGCATTTT. This sequence encodes CASRETGIGQPQHF. This rearrangement joins TRBV19 to TRBJ1-5; 7 positions agree with TRBD1. V trimming: 6 bases; J trimming: 6 bases; junction bases outside the gene matches: 8. CDR1 LNHDA and CDR2 SQIVND come from the germline V gene (reference sequence). The CDR3 runs to 14 residues.

The chain recombines TRBV7-9 with TRBJ2-3; 8 nucleotides line up with TRBD2. The germline V gene encodes CDR1 SEHNR and CDR2 FQNEAQ (reference sequence). With 3 bases clipped from V and 8 bases from J, the junction kept 16 bases outside the gene matches. This CDR3 contains 17 residues. The CDR3 region is CASSFITSGGGRPTQYF. CDR3 in DNA: TGTGCCAGCAGCTTCATAACCAGCGGGGGCGGGAGGCCTACGCAGTATTTT.

This chain uses TRBV2 with TRBJ2-7; 7 positions match TRBD1. J lost 6 bases, V lost 0 bases, and 11 bases had no gene match. CDR1 is SNHLY and CDR2 is FYNNEI in the germline V gene. The CDR3 has 16 amino acids. Here the CDR3 DNA reads TGTGCCAGCAGTGAAGCATACCGACAGGGAGTAGGCGAGCAGTACTTC. This translates into CASSEAYRQGVGEQYF.

CDR3 region: CSGQGGNYGYTF. The CDR3 nucleotides are TGCAGCGGACAGGGCGGGAACTATGGCTACACCTTC. V and J are TRBV29-1 and TRBJ1-2, with TRBD1 identical over 7 bases. The CDR3 length is 12 residues. J was trimmed by 2 bases and V by 7 bases; bases with no gene match: 4. CDR1 SQVTM and CDR2 ANQGSEA come from the germline V gene. The whole variable domain, remainder taken from reference TRBV29-1 and TRBJ1-2, is SAVISQKPSRDICQRGTSLTIQCQVDSQVTMMFWYRQQPGQSLTLIATANQGSEATYESGFVIDKFPISRPNLTFSTLTVSNMSPEDSSIYLCSGQGGNYGYTFGSGTRLTVV.

This chain uses TRBV9 with TRBJ2-6, with 7 bases matching TRBD1. Germline V lookup: CDR1 SGDLS, CDR2 YYNGEE. The CDR3 sequence is 17 residues long. The V gene end was trimmed by 4 bases and the J gene end by 0 bases; junction bases not matched to a gene: 7. The CDR3, as DNA: TGTGCCAGCAGCCCCCTGACAGGGCGCTCTGGGGCCAACGTCCTGACTTTC. It is translated as CASSPLTGRSGANVLTF.

The CDR3 sequence is CASSLVQGARNEQFF. The CDR3 coding sequence is TGCGCCAGCAGCTTGGTACAGGGGGCGCGCAATGAGCAGTTCTTC. The V gene is TRBV5-1, the J gene TRBJ2-1, with 9 bases fitting TRBD1. V shed 0 bases, J shed 6 bases, and the junction held 4 bases outside the gene matches. CDR3 length equals 15 residues. Germline-derived CDR1 and CDR2 are SGHRS and YFSETQ.

V usage is TRBV19 and J usage is TRBJ1-5, with D tentatively TRBD1 (6 bases). The V gene lost 5 bases and the J gene lost 9 bases, with 17 bases spanning the gap. The CDR3 extends over 14 amino acids. Germline CDR1 LNHDA, CDR2 SQIVND (reference sequence). The CDR3 reads CASSPNRALRPQHF. The CDR3 nucleotides read TGTGCCAGTAGTCCAAACAGGGCTCTGAGGCCCCAGCATTTT.

The CDR3 region is CASRGQGRNTGELFF. In nucleotides, the CDR3 is TGTGCCAGCAGAGGACAGGGCCGGAACACCGGGGAGCTGTTTTTT. V is TRBV2 and J is TRBJ2-2, with TRBD1 matching 8 bases. The CDR3 is made up of 15 amino acids. Trimming at V came to 6 bases and at J to 1 base, leaving 4 bases not matched to a gene. From germline, CDR1 is SNHLY and CDR2 FYNNEI.

The V gene is TRBV5-5, the J gene TRBJ1-2; D possibly corresponds to TRBD1 (5 bases). The CDR3 totals 14 residues. Germline CDR1 and CDR2: SGHKS and YYEKEE (reference sequence). V was cut by 0 bases and J by 3 bases, with 9 bases left in between. In DNA form, the CDR3 reads TGTGCCAGCAGCTTGGCACAGGAGTACTATGGCTACACCTTC. Translated: CASSLAQEYYGYTF. The full variable domain, its missing parts supplied by reference TRBV5-5 and TRBJ1-2, is DAGVTQSPTHLIKTRGQQVTLRCSPISGHKSVSWYQQVLGQGPQFIFQYYEKEERGRGNFPDRFSARQFPNYSSELNVNALLLGDSALYLCASSLAQEYYGYTFGSGTRLTVV.

The chain is built from TRBV19 and TRBJ1-3; D uncertain. The length of the CDR3 is 16 residues. The germline V gene has CDR1 LNHDA and CDR2 SQIVND (reference sequence). Trimming stripped 4 bases from V and 0 bases from J, with 13 bases between. The DNA of the CDR3 is TGTGCCAGTAGTAACGCCGGGGATCTCTCTGGAAACACCATATATTTT. This encodes CASSNAGDLSGNTIYF.

This chain connects TRBV5-1 to TRBJ1-4, with 7 bases identical to TRBD1. The germline CDR1 and CDR2 sequences are SGHRS and YFSETQ. The CDR3 totals 15 residues. V lost 4 bases and J lost 4; bases outside the gene matches: 7. CDR3 DNA: TGCGCCAGCAGCACCGGGACAGCTTATAATGAAAAACTGTTTTTT. Its translation: CASSTGTAYNEKLFF.

This clone was seen once. The chain links TRBV15 to TRBJ1-2, with unresolved D. The CDR3 length is 14 residues. The V end lost 0 bases, the J end lost 2 bases, and 7 bases lay between the germline ends. In germline, CDR1 is LNHNV, CDR2 YYDKDF (reference sequence). CDR3 bases: TGTGCCACCAGCAGAGATCGGGGAAACTATGGCTACACCTTC. Encoded protein: CATSRDRGNYGYTF. The full variable domain, its missing parts supplied by reference TRBV15 and TRBJ1-2, is DAMVIQNPRYQVTQFGKPVTLSCSQTLNHNVMYWYQQKSSQAPKLLFHYYDKDFNNEADTPDNFQSRRPNTSFCFLDIRSPGLGDTAMYLCATSRDRGNYGYTFGSGTRLTVV.

This clone was seen once. The rearrangement joins TRBV21-1 to TRBJ2-5; TRBD2, as called in the table, went unchecked against the DNA. TRBV21-1 is a documented pseudogene. The CDR3 spans 16 residues. The CDR3 is CASNGTGTSAQETQYF. CDR3 DNA sequence: TGTGCCAGCAACGGTACCGGGACTAGCGCGCAAGAGACCCAGTACTTC.

J is TRBJ2-1 and V is TRBV4-2; TRBD2 aligns across 8 bases. The CDR3 is 14 residues long. Per the germline V gene, CDR1 is LGHNA and CDR2 is YNFKEQ. The V segment lost 8 bases and the J segment 5 bases; nucleotides outside the gene matches: 8. The CDR3 region has the DNA TGTGCCAGCGAAGGGCGGGGGGCGGACAATGAGCAGTTCTTC. It specifies CASEGRGADNEQFF.

The chain links TRBV7-3 to TRBJ2-5; TRBD2 agrees at 8 bases. This CDR3 region has 14 residues. Germline CDR1 SGHTA, CDR2 FQGTGA. Trimming took 5 bases from V and 1 from J; bases not matched to a gene: 3. The CDR3, as DNA: TGTGCCAGCAGCATCGGGGGGGCCCAAGAGACCCAGTACTTC. It is translated as CASSIGGAQETQYF.

This chain connects TRBV7-3 to TRBJ1-1; 8 bases map to TRBD1. Germline-derived CDR1 and CDR2 are SGHTA and FQGTGA. The CDR3 totals 14 residues. V shed 5 bases and J 4 bases; nucleotides not matched to a gene: 6. CDR3 nucleotides: TGTGCCAGCAGCACGACAGGGGCCGGCACTGAAGCTTTCTTT. Translating it yields CASSTTGAGTEAFF.

The gene calls are TRBV11-1 and TRBJ1-4; D is unresolved. CDR3 length equals 13 residues. Per the germline V gene, CDR1 is SGHAT and CDR2 is FQDESV (reference sequence). Between the trimmed V and J ends, which lost 1 base and 5 bases, there was a span of 5 bases. This CDR3 is CASSLGENEKLFF. For the CDR3, the DNA is TGTGCCAGCAGCTTAGGGGAGAATGAAAAACTGTTTTTT. Using reference TRBV11-1 and TRBJ1-4 for the parts outside the CDR3, the full variable domain is EAEVAQSPRYKITEKSQAVAFWCDPISGHATLYWYRQILGQGPELLVQFQDESVVDDSQLPKDRFSAERLKGVDSTLKIQPAELGDSAMYLCASSLGENEKLFFGSGTQLSVL.

The chain links TRBV7-8 to TRBJ1-1; D is uncertain. This CDR3 has 18 amino acids. The V end was cut by 5 bases, the J end by 0 bases, with 22 bases between. Germline lookup yields CDR1 SGHVS and CDR2 FQNEAQ. DNA of the CDR3: TGTGCCAGCAGCCGACAAGGAGCTCTCCGGAACATGAACACTGAAGCTTTCTTT. Translated: CASSRQGALRNMNTEAFF.

In DNA form, the CDR3 reads TGTGCCAGCAGCGTAGATATACATCGCTCCTACGAGCAGTACTTC. This encodes CASSVDIHRSYEQYF. The chain couples TRBV9 to TRBJ2-7, with unresolved D. V shed 0 bases and J shed 0 bases, with 10 bases lying between them. Germline V gene lookup returns CDR1 SGDLS and CDR2 YYNGEE. There are 15 residues in the CDR3.

The chain combines TRBV2 with TRBJ1-5; D not certain. From germline, CDR1 is SNHLY and CDR2 FYNNEI. V was pared by 5 bases and J by 5 bases, with 10 bases between. CDR3 size: 13 residues. As DNA, the CDR3 is TGTGCCAGCAGTCCTTTCGAGGATCAGCCCCAGCATTTT. Translation gives CASSPFEDQPQHF.